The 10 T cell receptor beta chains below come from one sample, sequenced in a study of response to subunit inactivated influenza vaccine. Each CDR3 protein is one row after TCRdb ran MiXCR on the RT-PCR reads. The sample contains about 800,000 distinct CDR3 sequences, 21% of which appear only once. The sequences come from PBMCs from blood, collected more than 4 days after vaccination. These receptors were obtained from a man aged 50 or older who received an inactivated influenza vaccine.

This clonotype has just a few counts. The CDR3 sequence: CASSQDRDTEQFF. CDR3 DNA sequence: TGTGCCAGCAGTCAGGACAGGGACACTGAGCAGTTCTTC. This chain joins TRBV6-2 or TRBV6-3 and TRBJ2-1; TRBD1 aligns across 8 bases. The CDR3 consists of 13 residues. Germline loops: CDR1 MNHEY, CDR2 SVGEGT. V shed 5 bases, J shed 9 bases, and the junction held 6 bases outside the gene matches.

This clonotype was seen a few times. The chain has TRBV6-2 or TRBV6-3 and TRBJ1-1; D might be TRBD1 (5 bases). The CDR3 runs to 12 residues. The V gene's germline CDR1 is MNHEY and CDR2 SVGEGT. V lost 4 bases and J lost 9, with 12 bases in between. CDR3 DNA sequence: TGTGCCAGCAGTTCTAGACCGGACAAAGCTTTCTTT. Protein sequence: CASSSRPDKAFF.

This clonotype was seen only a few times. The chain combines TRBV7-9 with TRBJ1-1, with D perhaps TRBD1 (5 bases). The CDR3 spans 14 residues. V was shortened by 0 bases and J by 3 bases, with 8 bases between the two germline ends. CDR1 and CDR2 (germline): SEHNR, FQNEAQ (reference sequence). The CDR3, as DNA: TGTGCCAGCAGCTTAGCACCCAGGGACACTGAAGCTTTCTTT. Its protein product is CASSLAPRDTEAFF.

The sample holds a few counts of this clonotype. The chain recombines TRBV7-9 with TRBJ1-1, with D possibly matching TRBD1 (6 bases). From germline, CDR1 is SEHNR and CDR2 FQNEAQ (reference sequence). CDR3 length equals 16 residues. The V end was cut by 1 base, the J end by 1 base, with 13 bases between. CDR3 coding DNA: TGTGCCAGCAGCTTAGGAAGACAGGTTTCGAACACTGAAGCTTTCTTT. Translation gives CASSLGRQVSNTEAFF.

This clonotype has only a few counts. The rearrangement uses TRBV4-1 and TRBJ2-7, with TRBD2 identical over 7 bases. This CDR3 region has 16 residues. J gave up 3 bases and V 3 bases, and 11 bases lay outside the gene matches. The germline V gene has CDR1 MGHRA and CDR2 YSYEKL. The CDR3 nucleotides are TGCGCCAGCAGCCACGTTTGGGACTACCAAGGCTACGAGCAGTACTTC. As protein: CASSHVWDYQGYEQYF.

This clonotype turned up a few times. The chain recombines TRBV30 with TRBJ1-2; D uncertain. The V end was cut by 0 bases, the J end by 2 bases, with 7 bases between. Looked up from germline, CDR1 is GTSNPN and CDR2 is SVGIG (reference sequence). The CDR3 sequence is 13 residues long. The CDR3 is CAWSVSWNYGYTF. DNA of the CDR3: TGTGCCTGGAGTGTATCCTGGAACTATGGCTACACCTTC.

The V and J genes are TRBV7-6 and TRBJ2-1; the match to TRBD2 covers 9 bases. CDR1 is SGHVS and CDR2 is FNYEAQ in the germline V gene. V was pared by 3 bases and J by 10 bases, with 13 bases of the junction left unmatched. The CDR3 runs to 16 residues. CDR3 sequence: CASSLGLRGGVEEQFF. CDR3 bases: TGTGCCAGCAGCTTGGGCCTACGCGGGGGGGTAGAGGAGCAGTTCTTC.

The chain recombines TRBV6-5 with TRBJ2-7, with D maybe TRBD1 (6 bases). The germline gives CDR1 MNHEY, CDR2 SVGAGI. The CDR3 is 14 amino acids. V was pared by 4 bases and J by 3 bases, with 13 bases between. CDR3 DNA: TGTGCCAGCAGTTTAGCAGCAGGGGACTACGAGCAGTACTTC. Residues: CASSLAAGDYEQYF.

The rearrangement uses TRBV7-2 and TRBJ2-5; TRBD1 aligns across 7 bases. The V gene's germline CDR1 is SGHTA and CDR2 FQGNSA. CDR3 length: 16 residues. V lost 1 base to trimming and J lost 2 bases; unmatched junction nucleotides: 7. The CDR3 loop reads CASSLGGGQLQETQYF. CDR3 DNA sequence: TGTGCCAGCAGCTTAGGTGGGGGACAGCTTCAAGAGACCCAGTACTTC.

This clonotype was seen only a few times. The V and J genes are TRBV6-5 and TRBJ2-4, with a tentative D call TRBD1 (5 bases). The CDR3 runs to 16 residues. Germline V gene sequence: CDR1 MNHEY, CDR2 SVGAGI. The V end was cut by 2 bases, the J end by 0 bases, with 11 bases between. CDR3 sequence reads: CASSYRVGEAKNIQYF. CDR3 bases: TGTGCCAGCAGTTACCGTGTAGGGGAAGCCAAAAACATTCAGTACTTC.